These T cell receptor beta chains were read from a single sample in a study of shared T cell receptors in the human thymus. TCRdb keeps only in-frame clones here, not all; method: immunoSEQ multiplex PCR. The sample includes approximately 660,000 clones, 88% of them seen just once. This sample also appeared in a second study, on human thymus T cells.

Sequencing input: thymocytes. Source of these receptors: a boy younger than two with a congenital heart defect. Each CDR3 is given with its conserved first and last residue. Fields, in order: V gene, D gene, J gene, clone size, CDR3 protein, CDR3 DNA. D genes are given only for firm matches. Clone size is stated in some rows and not others, as once, few, many or a class when expanded.

>TRBV10-2|TRBD2|TRBJ2-7|-
CASSTPRGGRFYEQYF
TGCGCCAGCAGCACTCCGAGAGGCGGGAGATTCTACGAGCAGTACTTC
>TRBV15|TRBD1|TRBJ2-1|-
CATSRPTGKTNEQFF
TGTGCCACCAGCAGACCGACAGGGAAGACGAATGAGCAGTTCTTC
>TRBV6-4|TRBD1|TRBJ2-7|-
CASPINLDRDEQYF
TGTGCCAGTCCAATTAACTTGGACAGGGACGAGCAGTACTTC
>TRBV30|TRBD2|TRBJ2-7|few
CAWSSSGRNNEQYF
TGTGCCTGGAGCAGTAGCGGGAGAAATAACGAGCAGTACTTC
>TRBV4-3|-|TRBJ2-7|-
CASSQDNRSYEQYF
TGCGCCAGCAGCCAAGATAACAGATCCTACGAGCAGTACTTC
>TRBV4-1|-|TRBJ2-7|-
CASSQDGGTGYYEQYF
TGCGCCAGCAGCCAAGATGGGGGTACAGGGTATTACGAGCAGTACTTC
>TRBV15|-|TRBJ2-3|-
CATSRVSDPPITDTQYF
TGTGCCACCAGCAGAGTCAGCGACCCTCCGATAACAGATACGCAGTATTTT
>TRBV28|-|TRBJ1-1|-
CASSLYRVQGTRTEAFF
TGTGCCAGCAGTTTATACCGAGTCCAGGGAACAAGGACTGAAGCTTTCTTT
>TRBV2|-|TRBJ2-5|-
CASSEGLETQYF
TGTGCCAGCAGTGAAGGGCTAGAGACCCAGTACTTC
>TRBV7-9|TRBD2|TRBJ2-2|-
CASSLEAGPGELFF
TGTGCCAGCAGCTTAGAAGCGGGACCCGGGGAGCTGTTTTTT
>TRBV9|-|TRBJ2-1|few
CASSVDKREGGYDEQFF
TGTGCCAGCAGCGTAGATAAGAGGGAGGGGGGCTACGATGAGCAGTTCTTC
>TRBV10-3|-|TRBJ2-1|-
CAIKSTEGWDEQFF
TGTGCCATCAAATCTACGGAGGGCTGGGATGAGCAGTTCTTC
>TRBV5-6|TRBD2|TRBJ2-3|-
CASSSWGGTDTQYF
TGTGCCAGCAGCTCCTGGGGGGGAACAGATACGCAGTATTTT
>TRBV14|-|TRBJ2-3|-
CASSQDFTSSFAGSPATQYF
TGTGCCAGCAGCCAAGATTTCACTTCTTCATTCGCGGGTAGCCCGGCTACGCAGTATTTT
>TRBV6-1|-|TRBJ2-7|-
CASRGGGAPHHTQYF
TGTGCCAGCAGAGGTGGGGGGGCTCCCCACCATACGCAGTACTTC
>TRBV6-8|-|TRBJ2-7|-
CASSPHPEGGGPYEQYF
TGTGCCAGCAGCCCCCATCCTGAGGGCGGGGGCCCCTACGAGCAGTACTTC
>TRBV4-1|TRBD1|TRBJ1-2|once
CASSPGGLGDSNYGYTF
TGCGCCAGCAGCCCAGGGGGGCTAGGGGACTCTAACTATGGCTACACCTTC
>TRBV7-9|TRBD2|TRBJ2-1|few
CASRSSGRDPRGEQFF
TGTGCCAGCAGGTCTAGCGGGAGAGACCCTAGGGGTGAGCAGTTCTTC
>TRBV30|TRBD2|TRBJ2-5|-
CAWSVRASGRGGQETQYF
TGTGCCTGGAGTGTACGGGCTAGCGGGAGAGGGGGCCAAGAGACCCAGTACTTC
>TRBV27|TRBD1|TRBJ1-4|-
CASSLSRGTGYEKLFF
TGTGCCAGCAGTTTATCGCGTGGGACAGGGTATGAAAAACTGTTTTTT
>TRBV27|TRBD2|TRBJ2-5|-
CASSSRTSGSETQYF
TGTGCCAGCAGTTCCAGGACTAGCGGGAGTGAGACCCAGTACTTC
>TRBV1|-|TRBJ1-5|-
CTSSQSPYDRDRYNQPQHF
TGCACCAGCAGCCAAAGCCCTTATGACCGGGACAGGTACAATCAGCCCCAGCATTTT
>TRBV4-1|-|TRBJ2-1|-
CASSQGRTDYNEQFF
TGCGCCAGCAGCCAAGGGCGGACTGATTACAATGAGCAGTTCTTC
>TRBV6-5|-|TRBJ2-1|-
CASSYSQGGSYNEQFF
TGTGCCAGCAGTTACTCGCAAGGGGGCTCCTACAATGAGCAGTTCTTC
>TRBV14|TRBD1|TRBJ2-7|once
CASSLTGSSYEQYF
TGTGCCAGCAGCCTGACAGGGAGCTCCTACGAGCAGTACTTC
>TRBV25-1|-|TRBJ2-5|-
CASSEYMGGLGGETQYF
TGTGCCAGCAGTGAATATATGGGGGGGCTGGGTGGAGAGACCCAGTACTTC
>TRBV5-1|-|TRBJ2-5|-
CASQSDSRDQETQYF
TGCGCCAGCCAATCGGACAGCCGGGACCAAGAGACCCAGTACTTC
>TRBV6-1|-|TRBJ2-5|-
CASRRRGRGSETQYF
TGTGCCAGCCGTCGGCGGGGGCGCGGATCAGAGACCCAGTACTTC
>TRBV9|TRBD2|TRBJ2-3|-
CASSAQGGSTYF
TGTGCCAGCAGCGCCCAAGGCGGGAGCACGTATTTT